Listed below are T cell receptor beta chains from one sample, sequenced in a study of T-cell reconstitution after alpha-beta-depleted transplantation in children. One entry per CDR3 protein, called by TCRdb with MiXCR from the PCR reads. The table has roughly 570,000 distinct CDR3 sequences, over 20% seen once. The material was PBMCs, obtained before TCRalphabeta/CD19-depleted stem cell transplant. All receptors derive from a boy under two years old with Wiskott-Aldrich syndrome, due to receive a stem cell transplant. CDR3s include the opening cysteine and the closing phenylalanine or tryptophan. Each record gives: CDR3 protein, CDR3 DNA, D gene, clone size, V gene, J gene. The D gene is left open where the match is weak. Clone size is shown for a subset of rows, as once, few, many or a class of expanded clone.

CDR3: CASSQEDRLGTQYF
DNA: TGCGCCAGCAGCCAAGAGGATAGGCTGGGGACCCAGTACTTC
D: -
size: -
V: TRBV4-1
J: TRBJ2-5

CDR3: CATSLGMSYNEQFF
DNA: TGTGCCACCAGTCTCGGTATGAGCTACAATGAGCAGTTCTTC
D: -
size: -
V: TRBV24-1
J: TRBJ2-1

CDR3: CASSLGQAYNEQFF
DNA: TGCGCCAGCAGCTTGGGGCAGGCATACAATGAGCAGTTCTTC
D: -
size: many
V: TRBV5-1
J: TRBJ2-1

CDR3: CASSPTGYNNEQFF
DNA: TGTGCCAGCAGTCCGACAGGTTATAACAATGAGCAGTTCTTC
D: -
size: -
V: TRBV6-2/TRBV6-3
J: TRBJ2-1

CDR3: CASSLPLAGGLTDTQYF
DNA: TGTGCCAGCAGTTTGCCCCTAGCGGGAGGCCTCACAGATACGCAGTATTTT
D: TRBD2
size: few
V: TRBV12-3/TRBV12-4
J: TRBJ2-3

CDR3: CASSSIGTRPAFF
DNA: TGTGCCAGCTCATCGATCGGGACACGGCCAGCTTTCTTT
D: -
size: few
V: TRBV18
J: TRBJ1-1

CDR3: CASRRITRDTQYF
DNA: TGTGCCAGCAGACGAATCACCCGGGATACGCAGTATTTT
D: -
size: few
V: TRBV27
J: TRBJ2-3

CDR3: CATSDTRGSGLRDTQYF
DNA: TGTGCCACCAGTGATACCCGGGGTAGCGGGTTGCGGGATACGCAGTATTTT
D: TRBD2
size: few
V: TRBV24-1
J: TRBJ2-3

CDR3: CASSYSFLFWWLAVYNEQFF
DNA: TGTGCCAGCAGTTACTCGTTTCTATTTTGGTGGCTAGCGGTATACAATGAGCAGTTCTTC
D: TRBD2
size: -
V: TRBV6-7
J: TRBJ2-1

CDR3: CASSPPTRNTEAFF
DNA: TGTGCCAGCAGTCCCCCCACACGGAACACTGAAGCTTTCTTT
D: -
size: few
V: TRBV12-3/TRBV12-4
J: TRBJ1-1

CDR3: CASSLTVSSYEQYF
DNA: TGCGCCAGCAGCCTGACAGTAAGCTCCTACGAGCAGTACTTC
D: -
size: -
V: TRBV5-1
J: TRBJ2-7

CDR3: CASSPLARTSGTSVETQYF
DNA: TGTGCCAGCTCACCACTAGCCCGAACTTCCGGGACTAGCGTAGAGACCCAGTACTTC
D: TRBD2
size: -
V: TRBV18
J: TRBJ2-5

CDR3: CASSRPRGLYNEQFF
DNA: TGTGCCAGCAGTCGGCCTAGGGGACTATACAATGAGCAGTTCTTC
D: TRBD2
size: few
V: TRBV25-1
J: TRBJ2-1

CDR3: CASSLAGAGGPYEQYF
DNA: TGCGCCAGCAGCTTGGCCGGAGCGGGAGGTCCTTACGAGCAGTACTTC
D: TRBD2
size: -
V: TRBV5-1
J: TRBJ2-7

CDR3: CSARTGGARGQPQHF
DNA: TGCAGTGCTAGAACAGGGGGCGCAAGGGGTCAGCCCCAGCATTTT
D: TRBD1
size: -
V: TRBV20-1
J: TRBJ1-5

CDR3: CASSLLARDKYNEQFF
DNA: TGTGCCAGCAGCCTCTTAGCCCGGGACAAATACAATGAGCAGTTCTTC
D: -
size: -
V: TRBV11-2
J: TRBJ2-1

CDR3: CASSRSDDNEKLFF
DNA: TGCGCCAGCAGCAGGTCAGACGATAATGAAAAACTGTTTTTT
D: -
size: -
V: TRBV5-1
J: TRBJ1-4

CDR3: CSARESTDTQYF
DNA: TGCAGTGCTAGAGAGAGCACAGATACGCAGTATTTT
D: -
size: -
V: TRBV20-1
J: TRBJ2-3

CDR3: CASSSIPGNSEQYF
DNA: TGTGCCAGCAGCTCGATCCCGGGGAACAGCGAGCAGTACTTC
D: -
size: -
V: TRBV12-3/TRBV12-4
J: TRBJ2-7

CDR3: CASSLGSGEEQFF
DNA: TGTGCCAGCAGCTTAGGGTCGGGAGAGGAGCAGTTCTTC
D: -
size: -
V: TRBV7-9
J: TRBJ2-1

CDR3: CSARDFIRDEQFF
DNA: TGCAGTGCTAGAGATTTTATTAGGGATGAGCAGTTCTTC
D: -
size: few
V: TRBV20-1
J: TRBJ2-1

CDR3: CSAGGTSGMTDTQYF
DNA: TGCAGTGCTGGAGGGACTAGCGGGATGACAGATACGCAGTATTTT
D: TRBD2
size: few
V: TRBV20-1
J: TRBJ2-3

CDR3: CASKNVAGLEQFF
DNA: TGTGCCAGCAAGAACGTAGCGGGGTTAGAGCAGTTCTTC
D: TRBD2
size: many
V: TRBV12-3/TRBV12-4
J: TRBJ2-1

CDR3: CASSQRTFQETQYF
DNA: TGTGCCAGCAGCCAAAGGACTTTCCAAGAGACCCAGTACTTC
D: -
size: -
V: TRBV12-3/TRBV12-4
J: TRBJ2-5

CDR3: CASKGTRSSYNEQFF
DNA: TGTGCCAGCAAGGGGACGAGGAGCTCCTACAATGAGCAGTTCTTC
D: -
size: -
V: TRBV12-3/TRBV12-4
J: TRBJ2-1

CDR3: CSVGMTGGGTEAFF
DNA: TGCAGCGTTGGGATGACAGGGGGCGGCACTGAAGCTTTCTTT
D: TRBD1
size: few
V: TRBV29-1
J: TRBJ1-1

CDR3: CASSQMDNEQFF
DNA: TGCGCCAGCAGCCAGATGGACAATGAGCAGTTCTTC
D: -
size: -
V: TRBV5-1
J: TRBJ2-1

CDR3: CSASLQGDLAEAFF
DNA: TGCAGTGCTAGCCTTCAGGGGGATCTAGCTGAAGCTTTCTTT
D: TRBD1
size: -
V: TRBV20-1
J: TRBJ1-1

CDR3: CASSMGLAGTGELFF
DNA: TGTGCCAGTAGTATGGGACTAGCGGGGACCGGGGAGCTGTTTTTT
D: TRBD2
size: -
V: TRBV19
J: TRBJ2-2

CDR3: CASTTGVRDTQYF
DNA: TGTGCCAGCACCACAGGGGTGAGGGATACGCAGTATTTT
D: -
size: few
V: TRBV21-1
J: TRBJ2-3

CDR3: CASSFGQGVSNQPQHF
DNA: TGTGCCAGCAGCTTCGGACAGGGGGTGAGCAATCAGCCCCAGCATTTT
D: TRBD1
size: few
V: TRBV7-9
J: TRBJ1-5

CDR3: CATSRGVGGNEQFF
DNA: TGTGCCACCAGCAGAGGGGTAGGGGGAAATGAGCAGTTCTTC
D: -
size: -
V: TRBV15
J: TRBJ2-1

CDR3: CASSPEGDGSPNYGYTF
DNA: TGTGCCAGCAGCCCAGAAGGGGACGGTAGTCCCAACTATGGCTACACCTTC
D: -
size: few
V: TRBV7-6
J: TRBJ1-2

CDR3: CASSRWDTEAFF
DNA: TGTGCCAGCAGCCGCTGGGACACTGAAGCTTTCTTT
D: -
size: -
V: TRBV7-2
J: TRBJ1-1

CDR3: CASRLTLAVTGELFF
DNA: TGTGCCAGCAGGTTAACATTGGCGGTCACCGGGGAGCTGTTTTTT
D: -
size: -
V: TRBV6-5
J: TRBJ2-2

CDR3: CSALGEETQYF
DNA: TGCAGTGCCTTAGGGGAAGAGACCCAGTACTTC
D: -
size: few
V: TRBV20-1
J: TRBJ2-5

CDR3: CASSVGNSNQPQHF
DNA: TGTGCCAGCAGCGTAGGAAATAGCAATCAGCCCCAGCATTTT
D: -
size: -
V: TRBV9
J: TRBJ1-5

CDR3: CASSKLAGARNEQFF
DNA: TGCGCCAGCAGTAAATTAGCGGGAGCCAGGAATGAGCAGTTCTTC
D: TRBD2
size: few
V: TRBV5-1
J: TRBJ2-1

CDR3: CASSAHYDRPLLYNEQFF
DNA: TGTGCCAGCAGCGCCCATTATGACAGGCCATTACTCTACAATGAGCAGTTCTTC
D: -
size: -
V: TRBV9
J: TRBJ2-1

CDR3: CASSFQSSYEQYF
DNA: TGTGCCAGCAGTTTCCAAAGCTCCTACGAGCAGTACTTC
D: -
size: few
V: TRBV27
J: TRBJ2-7

CDR3: CSALTLQGSSTDTQYF
DNA: TGCAGTGCTCTTACCTTACAGGGGTCTAGCACAGATACGCAGTATTTT
D: TRBD1
size: few
V: TRBV20-1
J: TRBJ2-3

CDR3: CASSQDGTSGSEQFF
DNA: TGCGCCAGCAGCCAAGATGGGACTAGCGGCTCCGAGCAGTTCTTC
D: TRBD2
size: -
V: TRBV4-1
J: TRBJ2-1

CDR3: CASSLIAGPYNEQFF
DNA: TGTGCCAGCAGCTTGATAGCGGGGCCTTACAATGAGCAGTTCTTC
D: TRBD2
size: few
V: TRBV5-5
J: TRBJ2-1

CDR3: CASSRILAGVSHGEQFF
DNA: TGCGCCAGCAGCCGGATACTAGCGGGAGTTTCCCATGGTGAGCAGTTCTTC
D: TRBD2
size: -
V: TRBV5-1
J: TRBJ2-1

CDR3: CASSLQPSRTRNTGELFF
DNA: TGCGCCAGCAGCTTGCAACCCTCACGGACCCGAAACACCGGGGAGCTGTTTTTT
D: -
size: few
V: TRBV5-1
J: TRBJ2-2

CDR3: CASSLAQPQETQYF
DNA: TGCGCCAGCAGCTTGGCACAGCCTCAAGAGACCCAGTACTTC
D: -
size: -
V: TRBV5-1
J: TRBJ2-5

CDR3: CASSRRVLAGGDTQYF
DNA: TGTGCCAGCAGCCGAAGGGTCCTAGCGGGAGGGGATACGCAGTATTTT
D: TRBD2
size: -
V: TRBV27
J: TRBJ2-3

CDR3: CASSQGIASKNNEQFF
DNA: TGTGCCAGCAGCCAAGGAATAGCTAGTAAGAACAATGAGCAGTTCTTC
D: -
size: -
V: TRBV4-2
J: TRBJ2-1